This T cell receptor beta chain was obtained from a study of T cells in Graves' hyperthyroidism and ophthalmopathy. Findings and limits, study-wide: Ophthalmopathy and stable hyperthyroidism were separated by a 13 V-J model.

Germline CDR1 and CDR2: SGHRS and YFSETQ. Trimming at V came to 2 bases and at J to 3 bases, leaving 12 bases not matched to a gene. CDR3 length: 18 residues. Template material for amplifying TCR beta CDR3 regions consisted of RNA transcripts. HTBI primers drove first-round RT-PCR of the TCR CDR3. A single record per CDR3 protein comes from TCRdb applying MiXCR to the multiplex PCR reads. This sample has fewer than 600,000 distinct CDR3 sequences, with approximately 14% found just once. As concerns this clonotype: The antigen remains unidentified.

This clonotype originated in a woman aged 40 to 55 with Graves' hyperthyroidism. The chain employs TRBV5-1 and TRBJ2-7; 12 bases match TRBD2. Material: blood. The CDR3 DNA is TGCGCCAGCAGCTTCTGGACTAGCGGGATCCAGGTTGTCTACGAGCAGTACTTC. Translating gives CASSFWTSGIQVVYEQYF.